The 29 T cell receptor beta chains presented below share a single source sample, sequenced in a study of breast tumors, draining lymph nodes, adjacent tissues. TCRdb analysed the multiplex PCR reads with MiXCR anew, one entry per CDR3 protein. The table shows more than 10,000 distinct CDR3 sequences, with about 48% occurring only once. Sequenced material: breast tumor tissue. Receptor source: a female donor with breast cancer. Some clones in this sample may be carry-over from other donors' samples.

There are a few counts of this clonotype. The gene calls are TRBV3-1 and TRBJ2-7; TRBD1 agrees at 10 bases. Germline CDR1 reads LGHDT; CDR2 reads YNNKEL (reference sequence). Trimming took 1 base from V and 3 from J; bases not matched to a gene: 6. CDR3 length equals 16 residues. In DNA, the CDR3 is TGTGCCAGCAGCCAAGCAGGGACAGGGGTAAACTACGAGCAGTACGTC. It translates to CASSQAGTGVNYEQYV.

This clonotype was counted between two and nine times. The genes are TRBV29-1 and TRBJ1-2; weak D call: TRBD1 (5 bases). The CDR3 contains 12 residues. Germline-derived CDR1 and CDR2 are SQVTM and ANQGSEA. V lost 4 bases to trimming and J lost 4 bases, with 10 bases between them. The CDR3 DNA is TGCAGCGTTGGAGGGGACTTCTATGGCTACACCTTC. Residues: CSVGGDFYGYTF.

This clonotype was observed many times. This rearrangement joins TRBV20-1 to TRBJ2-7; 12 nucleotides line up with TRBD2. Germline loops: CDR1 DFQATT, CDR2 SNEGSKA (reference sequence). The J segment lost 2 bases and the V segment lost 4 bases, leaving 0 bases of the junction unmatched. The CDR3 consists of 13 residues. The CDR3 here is CSATSGRAYEQYF. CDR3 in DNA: TGCAGTGCTACTAGCGGGAGGGCCTACGAGCAGTACTTC.

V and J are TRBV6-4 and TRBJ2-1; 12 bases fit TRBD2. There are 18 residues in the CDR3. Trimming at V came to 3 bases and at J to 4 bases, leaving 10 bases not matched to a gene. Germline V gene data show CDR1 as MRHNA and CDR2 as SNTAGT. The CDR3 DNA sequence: TGTGCCAGCAGTGATAGACTAGCGGGAGTAAGGGCATACAATGAGCAGTTCTTC. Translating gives CASSDRLAGVRAYNEQFF.

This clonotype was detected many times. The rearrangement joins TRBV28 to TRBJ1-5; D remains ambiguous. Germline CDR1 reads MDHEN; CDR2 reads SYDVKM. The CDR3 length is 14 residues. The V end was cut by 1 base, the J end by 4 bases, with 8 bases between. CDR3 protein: CASSLLSGNQPQHF. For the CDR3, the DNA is TGTGCCAGCAGTTTATTATCGGGGAATCAGCCCCAGCATTTT.

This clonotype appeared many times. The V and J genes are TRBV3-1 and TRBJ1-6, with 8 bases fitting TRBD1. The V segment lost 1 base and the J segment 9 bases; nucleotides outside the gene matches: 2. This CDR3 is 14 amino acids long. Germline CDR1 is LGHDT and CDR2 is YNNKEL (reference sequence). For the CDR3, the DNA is TGTGCCAGCAGCCAAGCAGGGACAGGTTCACCCCTCCACTTT. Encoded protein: CASSQAGTGSPLHF.

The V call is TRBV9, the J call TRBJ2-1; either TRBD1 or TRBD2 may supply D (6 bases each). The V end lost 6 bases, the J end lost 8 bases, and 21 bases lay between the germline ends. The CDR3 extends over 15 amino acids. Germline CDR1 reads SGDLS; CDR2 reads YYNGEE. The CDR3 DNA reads TGTGCCAGCAACGAAGGGGGACTCACAATGGATGAGCAGTTCTTC. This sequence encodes CASNEGGLTMDEQFF.

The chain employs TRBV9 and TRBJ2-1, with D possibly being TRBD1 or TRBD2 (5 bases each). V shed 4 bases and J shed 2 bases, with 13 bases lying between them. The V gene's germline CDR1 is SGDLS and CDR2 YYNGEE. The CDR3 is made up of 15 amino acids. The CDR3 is CASSPGPQPYNEQFF. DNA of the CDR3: TGTGCCAGCAGCCCGGGACCCCAGCCCTACAATGAGCAGTTCTTC.

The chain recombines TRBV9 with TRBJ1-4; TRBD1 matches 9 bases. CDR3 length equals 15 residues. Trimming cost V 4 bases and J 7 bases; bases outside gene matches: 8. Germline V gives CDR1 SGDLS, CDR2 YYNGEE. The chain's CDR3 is CASSRATGGTEKLFF. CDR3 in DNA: TGTGCCAGCAGCAGAGCGACAGGGGGAACTGAAAAACTGTTTTTT.

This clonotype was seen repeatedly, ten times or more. The CDR3, as DNA: TGTGCCAGCAGCTTGGAGCCGGGTTCCTATGGCTACACCTTC. It codes for CASSLEPGSYGYTF. This chain links TRBV5-5 with TRBJ1-2, with no clear D. V was clipped by 0 bases and J by 4 bases, with 10 bases between them. The CDR3 has 14 residues. CDR1 and CDR2 (germline): SGHKS, YYEKEE (reference sequence).

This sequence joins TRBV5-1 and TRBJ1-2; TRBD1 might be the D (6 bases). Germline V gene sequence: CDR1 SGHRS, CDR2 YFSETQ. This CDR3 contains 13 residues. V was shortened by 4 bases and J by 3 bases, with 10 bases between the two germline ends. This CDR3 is CASSQDSDYGYTF. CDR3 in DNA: TGCGCCAGCAGCCAGGACAGTGACTATGGCTACACCTTC. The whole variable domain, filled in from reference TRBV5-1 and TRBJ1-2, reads KAGVTQTPRYLIKTRGQQVTLSCSPISGHRSVSWYQQTPGQGLQFLFEYFSETQRNKGNFPGRFSGRQFSNSRSEMNVSTLELGDSALYLCASSQDSDYGYTFGSGTRLTVV.

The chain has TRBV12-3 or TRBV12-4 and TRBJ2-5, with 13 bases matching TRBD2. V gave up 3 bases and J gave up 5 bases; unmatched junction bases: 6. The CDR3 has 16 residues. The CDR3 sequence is CASSFPGTSGVETQYF. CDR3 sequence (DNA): TGTGCCAGCAGTTTTCCCGGGACTAGCGGGGTCGAGACCCAGTACTTC.

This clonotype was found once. In DNA form, the CDR3 reads TGTGCCAGCAGTGTTGACTCTGGAAACACCATATATTTT. It translates to CASSVDSGNTIYF. The chain joins TRBV2 to TRBJ1-3, with D unclear. V lost 4 bases and J 0 bases, leaving 4 bases between the germline ends. This CDR3 is built from 13 residues. Per the germline V gene, CDR1 is SNHLY and CDR2 is FYNNEI.

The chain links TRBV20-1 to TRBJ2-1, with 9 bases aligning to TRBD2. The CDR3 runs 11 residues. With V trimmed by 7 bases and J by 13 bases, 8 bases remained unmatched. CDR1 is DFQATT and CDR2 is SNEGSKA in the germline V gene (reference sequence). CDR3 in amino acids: CSGAGGWVQFF. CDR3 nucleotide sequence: TGCAGTGGAGCGGGAGGATGGGTCCAGTTCTTC.

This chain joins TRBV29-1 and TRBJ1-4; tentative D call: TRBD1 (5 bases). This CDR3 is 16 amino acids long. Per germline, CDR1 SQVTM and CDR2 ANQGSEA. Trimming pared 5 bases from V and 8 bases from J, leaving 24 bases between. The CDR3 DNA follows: TGCAGCGTTCAAACTAGTCCCGGGGGAGTCGGGGAAAAACTGTTTTTT. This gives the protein CSVQTSPGGVGEKLFF.

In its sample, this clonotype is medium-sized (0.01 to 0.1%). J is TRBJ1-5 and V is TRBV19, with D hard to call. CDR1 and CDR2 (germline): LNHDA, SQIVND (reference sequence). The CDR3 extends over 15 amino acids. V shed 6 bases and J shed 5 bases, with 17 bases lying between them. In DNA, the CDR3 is TGTGCCAGTAGACAATGGTTGGGAGAACATCAGCCCCAGCATTTT. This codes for CASRQWLGEHQPQHF.

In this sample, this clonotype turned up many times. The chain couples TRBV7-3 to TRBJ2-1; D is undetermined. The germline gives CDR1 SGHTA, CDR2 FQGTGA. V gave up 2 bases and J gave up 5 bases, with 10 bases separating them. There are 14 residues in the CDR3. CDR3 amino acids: CASSLAGRHNEQFF. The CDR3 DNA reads TGTGCCAGCAGCTTAGCTGGACGCCACAATGAGCAGTTCTTC.

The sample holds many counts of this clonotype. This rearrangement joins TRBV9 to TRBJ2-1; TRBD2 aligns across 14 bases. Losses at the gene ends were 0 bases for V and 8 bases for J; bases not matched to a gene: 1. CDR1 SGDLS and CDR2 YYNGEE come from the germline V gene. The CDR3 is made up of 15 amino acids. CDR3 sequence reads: CASSVGGLAGDEQFF. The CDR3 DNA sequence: TGTGCCAGCAGCGTAGGGGGACTAGCGGGAGATGAGCAGTTCTTC.

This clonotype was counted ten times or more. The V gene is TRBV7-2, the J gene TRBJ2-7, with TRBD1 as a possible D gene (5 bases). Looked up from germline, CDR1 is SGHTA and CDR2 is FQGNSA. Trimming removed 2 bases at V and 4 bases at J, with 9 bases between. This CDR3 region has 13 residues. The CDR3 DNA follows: TGTGCCAGCAGCTTAACGACAGCTTACGAGCAGTACTTC. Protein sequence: CASSLTTAYEQYF.

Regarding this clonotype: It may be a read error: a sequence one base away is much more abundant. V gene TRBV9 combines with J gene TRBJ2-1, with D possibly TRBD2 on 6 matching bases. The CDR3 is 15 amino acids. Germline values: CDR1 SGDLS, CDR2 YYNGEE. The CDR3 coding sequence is TGTGCCAGCAGCGTAGGGGGACTCACAATGGATGAGCCGTTCTTC. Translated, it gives CASSVGGLTMDEPFF.

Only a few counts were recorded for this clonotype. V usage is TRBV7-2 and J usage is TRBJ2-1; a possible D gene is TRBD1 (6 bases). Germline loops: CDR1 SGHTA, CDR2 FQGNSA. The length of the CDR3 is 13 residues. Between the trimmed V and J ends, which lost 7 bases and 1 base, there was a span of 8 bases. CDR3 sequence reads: CASNGQSYNEQFF. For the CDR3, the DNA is TGTGCCAGCAACGGACAGTCCTACAATGAGCAGTTCTTC.

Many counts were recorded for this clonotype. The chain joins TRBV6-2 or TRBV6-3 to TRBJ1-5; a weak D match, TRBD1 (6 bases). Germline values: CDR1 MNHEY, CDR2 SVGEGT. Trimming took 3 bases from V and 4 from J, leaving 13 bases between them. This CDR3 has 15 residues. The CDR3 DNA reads TGTGCCAGCAGTTATTCGGGGGCGGGAAATCAGCCCCAGCATTTT. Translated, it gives CASSYSGAGNQPQHF.

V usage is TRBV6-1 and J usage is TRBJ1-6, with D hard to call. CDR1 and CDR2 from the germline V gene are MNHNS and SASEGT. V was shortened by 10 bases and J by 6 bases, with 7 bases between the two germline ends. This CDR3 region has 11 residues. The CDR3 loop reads CATQANSPLHF. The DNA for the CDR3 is TGTGCCACTCAAGCTAATTCACCCCTCCACTTT.

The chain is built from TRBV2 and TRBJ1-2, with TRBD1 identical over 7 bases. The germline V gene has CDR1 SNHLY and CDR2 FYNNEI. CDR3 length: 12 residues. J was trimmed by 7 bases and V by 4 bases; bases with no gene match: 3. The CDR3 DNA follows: TGTGCCAGCAGTGGACAGGGTCGTGGCTACACCTTC. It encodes CASSGQGRGYTF.

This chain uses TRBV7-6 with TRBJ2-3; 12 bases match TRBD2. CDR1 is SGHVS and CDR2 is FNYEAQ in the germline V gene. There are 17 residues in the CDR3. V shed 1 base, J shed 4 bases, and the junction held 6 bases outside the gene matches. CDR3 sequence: CASSLGLAGDLSDTQYF. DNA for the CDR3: TGTGCCAGCAGCTTAGGACTAGCGGGAGATCTCTCAGATACGCAGTATTTT.

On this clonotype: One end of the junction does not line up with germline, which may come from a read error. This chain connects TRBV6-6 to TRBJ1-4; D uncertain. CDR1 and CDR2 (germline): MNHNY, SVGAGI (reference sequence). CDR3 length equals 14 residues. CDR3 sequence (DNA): TGTGCCAGCAGGCTGCAGGCAACTAGTGAAAAACTGTTTTTT. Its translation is CASRLQATSEKLFF.

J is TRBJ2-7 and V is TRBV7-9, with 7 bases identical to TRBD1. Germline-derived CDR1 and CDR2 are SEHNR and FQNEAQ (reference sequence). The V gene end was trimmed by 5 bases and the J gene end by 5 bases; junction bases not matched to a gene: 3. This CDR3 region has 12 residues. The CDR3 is CASSQTGDEQYF. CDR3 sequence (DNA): TGTGCCAGCAGCCAAACAGGGGACGAGCAGTACTTC. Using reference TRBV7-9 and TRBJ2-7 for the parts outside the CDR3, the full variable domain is DTGVSQNPRHKITKRGQNVTFRCDPISEHNRLYWYRQTLGQGPEFLTYFQNEAQLEKSRLLSDRFSAERPKGSFSTLEIQRTEQGDSAMYLCASSQTGDEQYFGPGTRLTVT.

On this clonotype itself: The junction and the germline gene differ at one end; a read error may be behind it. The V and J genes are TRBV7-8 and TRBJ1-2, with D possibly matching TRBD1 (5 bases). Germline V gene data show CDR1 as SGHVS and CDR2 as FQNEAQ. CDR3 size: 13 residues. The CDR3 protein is CAGSPDRNYGYTF. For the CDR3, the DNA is TGTGCCGGCAGCCCTGACAGAAACTATGGCTACACCTTC.

The CDR3 nucleotides are TGCAGTGCTAGGGGGGGGGACCTCACTTACAATGAGCAGTTCTTC. It codes for CSARGGDLTYNEQFF. The V and J genes are TRBV20-1 and TRBJ2-1; 7 nucleotides align to TRBD2. Germline loops: CDR1 DFQATT, CDR2 SNEGSKA (reference sequence). The CDR3 covers 15 residues. Trimming took 3 bases from V and 4 from J; bases not matched to a gene: 9.